A single sample gave rise to the 21 T cell receptor beta chains below, sequenced in a study of shared clonotypes between healthy human individuals. Profiled with immunoSEQ multiplex PCR; TCRdb holds only in-frame clones, not every one. In the table there are over a million clones, 75% of which are singletons. Sequencing was done on a sample of memory CD4+ T cells sorted from blood. Noted subset: CD45RA-negative fraction. The receptors come from a man aged 18-30 years in good health.

This clone was counted between two and nine times. The chain uses TRBV5-1 and TRBJ1-5, with 7 bases lining up with TRBD1. Germline loops: CDR1 SGHRS, CDR2 YFSETQ. V was clipped by 5 bases and J by 4 bases; unmatched bases: 6. The CDR3 extends over 14 amino acids. This CDR3 reads CASRIDRENQPQHF. As DNA, the CDR3 is TGCGCCAGCAGGATTGACAGGGAAAATCAGCCCCAGCATTTT. The variable domain in full, with the rest retrieved from reference TRBV5-1 and TRBJ1-5, is KAGVTQTPRYLIKTRGQQVTLSCSPISGHRSVSWYQQTPGQGLQFLFEYFSETQRNKGNFPGRFSGRQFSNSRSEMNVSTLELGDSALYLCASRIDRENQPQHFGDGTRLSIL.

The V call is TRBV7-9, the J call TRBJ1-4, with D hard to call. The CDR3 length is 14 residues. V was clipped by 5 bases and J by 7 bases, with 14 bases between them. The germline gives CDR1 SEHNR, CDR2 FQNEAQ (reference sequence). The CDR3 here is CASSPRDFTEKLFF. As DNA, the CDR3 is TGTGCCAGCAGCCCTCGCGACTTTACTGAAAAACTGTTTTTT.

CDR3 loop: CATSRASGTGRSLHF. The CDR3, as DNA: TGTGCCACCAGCAGGGCCTCCGGGACAGGGCGTTCCCTCCACTTT. The chain has TRBV15 and TRBJ1-6, with 9 bases fitting TRBD1. V lost 3 bases to trimming and J lost 14 bases; unmatched junction nucleotides: 11. The V gene's germline CDR1 is LNHNV and CDR2 YYDKDF (reference sequence). CDR3 length: 15 residues.

The CDR3 protein is CARTLDSTYEQYF. The CDR3 DNA follows: TGTGCCAGAACCTTGGACAGCACCTACGAGCAGTACTTC. The chain has TRBV7-5 and TRBJ2-7; the DNA was not compared with TRBD1, the D call given in the table. TRBV7-5 constitutes a pseudogene. The CDR3 runs to 13 residues.

The chain employs TRBV6-5 and TRBJ1-3, with TRBD1 as a possible D gene (5 bases). Trimming removed 2 bases at V and 0 bases at J, with 11 bases between. The CDR3 spans 16 residues. Germline CDR1 is MNHEY and CDR2 is SVGAGI. The CDR3 sequence: CASSYHYRNSGNTIYF. DNA of the CDR3: TGTGCCAGCAGTTACCATTACAGGAACTCTGGAAACACCATATATTTT.

The sample holds a few counts of this clone. Its ends do not fully match the called genes, so a read error is possible. The chain uses TRBV5-1 and TRBJ1-4; TRBD1 agrees at 10 bases. CDR1 and CDR2 (germline): SGHRS, YFSETQ. This CDR3 has 16 residues. The CDR3 DNA follows: TGCGCCAGCAGCTTGGGACAGGGGGCAACTTATGAAAAACTGTTTTTT. Translation gives CASSLGQGATYEKLFF. The full variable domain, its missing parts supplied by reference TRBV5-1 and TRBJ1-4, is KAGVTQTPRYLIKTRGQQVTLSCSPISGHRSVSWYQQTPGQGLQFLFEYFSETQRNKGNFPGRFSGRQFSNSRSEMNVSTLELGDSALYLCASSLGQGATYEKLFFGSGTQLSVL.

The chain employs TRBV2 and TRBJ2-7; D remains ambiguous. The germline V gene has CDR1 SNHLY and CDR2 FYNNEI. V shed 2 bases and J shed 0 bases, with 8 bases lying between them. The CDR3 has 14 residues. The CDR3 loop reads CASSEHNNSYEQYF. In DNA form, the CDR3 reads TGTGCCAGCAGTGAACACAACAACTCCTACGAGCAGTACTTC. Full variable domain (outside the CDR3, taken from reference TRBV2 and TRBJ2-7): EPEVTQTPSHQVTQMGQEVILRCVPISNHLYFYWYRQILGQKVEFLVSFYNNEISEKSEIFDDQFSVERPDGSNFTLKIRSTKLEDSAMYFCASSEHNNSYEQYFGPGTRLTVT.

V usage is TRBV30 and J usage is TRBJ2-7, with 10 nucleotides matching TRBD2. Trimming cost V 0 bases and J 2 bases; bases outside gene matches: 1. Germline CDR1 and CDR2: GTSNPN and SVGIG (reference sequence). This CDR3 region has 14 residues. The CDR3: CAWSVTSGAYEQYF. In nucleotides, the CDR3 is TGTGCCTGGAGTGTAACTAGCGGGGCCTACGAGCAGTACTTC.

J is TRBJ2-3 and V is TRBV27; D is perhaps TRBD2 (6 bases). CDR1 MNHEY and CDR2 SMNVEV come from the germline V gene (reference sequence). The CDR3 extends over 13 amino acids. The V and J ends lost 5 bases and 4 bases respectively, with 10 bases between them. The CDR3 reads CASSNSGADTQYF. The CDR3 nucleotides read TGTGCCAGCAGTAACTCGGGGGCAGATACGCAGTATTTT.

Only one count was recorded for this clone. This chain connects TRBV6-1 to TRBJ2-7, with TRBD2 matching over 12 bases. V lost 5 bases and J lost 2; bases outside the gene matches: 4. CDR1 is MNHNS and CDR2 is SASEGT in the germline V gene. There are 15 residues in the CDR3. This chain's CDR3 is CASSPRTSGTYEQYF. The CDR3 DNA sequence: TGTGCCAGCAGTCCACGGACTAGCGGGACCTACGAGCAGTACTTC.

The chain uses TRBV18 and TRBJ2-2, with TRBD1 matching over 7 bases. J was trimmed by 5 bases and V by 1 base; bases with no gene match: 7. Germline CDR1 and CDR2: KGHSH and LQKENI. The CDR3 is 16 residues long. CDR3 bases: TGTGCCAGCTCACCACGACAGGGTAGTCGGACCGGGGAGCTGTTTTTT. This translates into CASSPRQGSRTGELFF.

The chain employs TRBV20-1 and TRBJ2-1; D remains ambiguous. V lost 5 bases and J 4 bases, leaving 6 bases between the germline ends. The length of the CDR3 is 11 residues. Germline lookup yields CDR1 DFQATT and CDR2 SNEGSKA (reference sequence). As DNA, the CDR3 is TGCAGTGCTGGGCCTTACAATGAGCAGTTCTTC. This encodes CSAGPYNEQFF.

V and J are TRBV5-6 and TRBJ1-1; 7 bases map to TRBD1. From germline, CDR1 is SGHDT and CDR2 YYEEEE. The CDR3 runs 17 residues. Germline trimming cut 5 bases from V and 0 bases from J; bases unmatched to any gene: 13. CDR3 residues: CASSEQGGKVMNTEAFF. The CDR3 DNA follows: TGTGCCAGCAGTGAGCAGGGGGGTAAGGTTATGAACACTGAAGCTTTCTTT. Drawing the rest from reference TRBV5-6 and TRBJ1-1, the complete variable domain is DAGVTQSPTHLIKTRGQQVTLRCSPKSGHDTVSWYQQALGQGPQFIFQYYEEEERQRGNFPDRFSGHQFPNYSSELNVNALLLGDSALYLCASSEQGGKVMNTEAFFGQGTRLTVV.

CDR3 sequence: CASSQPNREGQPQHF. CDR3 nucleotide sequence: TGCGCCAGCAGCCAACCCAACAGGGAGGGGCAGCCCCAGCATTTT. The chain carries TRBV4-3 and TRBJ1-5, with D possibly being TRBD1 (6 bases). Per germline, CDR1 LGHNA and CDR2 YSLEER. The CDR3 has 15 amino acids. V was shortened by 2 bases and J by 7 bases, with 15 bases between the two germline ends.

The chain uses TRBV28 and TRBJ2-4; maybe TRBD2 (5 bases). V was trimmed by 2 bases and J by 4 bases, leaving 12 bases between them. The CDR3 loop spans 15 amino acids. The germline V gene encodes CDR1 MDHEN and CDR2 SYDVKM. The CDR3 here is CASSLSWELKNIQYF. CDR3 in DNA: TGTGCCAGCAGTTTAAGTTGGGAGCTTAAAAACATTCAGTACTTC.

The chain recombines TRBV13 with TRBJ1-6, with D maybe TRBD1 (5 bases). The germline V and J ends were trimmed by 5 bases and 4 bases, with 18 bases remaining between them. The CDR3 is 17 residues long. Per germline, CDR1 PRHDT and CDR2 FYEKMQ (reference sequence). Here the CDR3 reads CASSLGDRGKYNSPLHF. The CDR3 region has the DNA TGTGCCAGCAGCCTGGGGGACCGAGGAAAGTATAATTCACCCCTCCACTTT.

In regard to this clone: Other nucleotide sequences in the sample specify the same CDR3. This chain connects TRBV9 to TRBJ2-3; D may be TRBD1 (6 bases). This CDR3 region has 15 residues. The germline V and J ends were trimmed by 0 bases and 2 bases, with 10 bases remaining between them. Germline V gene lookup returns CDR1 SGDLS and CDR2 YYNGEE. CDR3 sequence reads: CASSVVRGNTDTQYF. The CDR3 DNA sequence: TGTGCCAGCAGCGTAGTAAGGGGGAACACAGATACGCAGTATTTT.

A single count supports this clone. The chain joins TRBV6-1 to TRBJ1-1, with D hard to call. V was clipped by 1 base and J by 10 bases, with 16 bases between them. The CDR3 spans 14 residues. The V gene's germline CDR1 is MNHNS and CDR2 SASEGT. CDR3: CASSEDLPPISAFF. CDR3 DNA: TGTGCCAGCAGTGAAGATTTGCCCCCTATCTCAGCTTTCTTT.

The J gene is TRBJ2-3, the V gene TRBV10-3, with unresolved D. This CDR3 has 14 residues. V was pared by 1 base and J by 3 bases, with 8 bases between. Germline loops: CDR1 ENHRY, CDR2 SYGVKD. DNA for the CDR3: TGTGCCATCAGTGAGTGGCCTCATACAGATACGCAGTATTTT. Protein product: CAISEWPHTDTQYF.

This sequence joins TRBV27 and TRBJ1-3; D uncertain. CDR3 size: 15 residues. V lost 5 bases to trimming and J lost 6 bases, with 17 bases between them. Germline V CDR1 and CDR2: MNHEY, SMNVEV (reference sequence). The DNA of the CDR3 is TGTGCCAGCAGTCTCGACCCAAGGAGGACAAACACCATATATTTT. Translating gives CASSLDPRRTNTIYF.

V usage is TRBV10-1 and J usage is TRBJ2-5; unclear D gene. This CDR3 is built from 14 residues. Germline CDR1 reads WNHNN; CDR2 reads SYGVQD (reference sequence). Trimming left V 8 bases short and J 9 bases short, with 22 bases between. The CDR3 is CASFSRGPPWAQYF. The CDR3 DNA sequence: TGCGCCAGCTTTTCTCGAGGACCTCCTTGGGCCCAGTACTTC.